The rows below give T cell receptor beta chains drawn from one sample of a study of graft-versus-host responses after intestinal transplantation. The data were produced by immunoSEQ multiplex PCR, yet TCRdb's version contains in-frame clones alone and is incomplete. The sample carries under 100,000 clones, more than 80% recorded once. Sequencing used PBMCs, obtained 453 days after intestinal transplant. The receptors come from a human patient who received an intestinal transplant, so some T cells may come from the graft donor. Both conserved end residues are part of each CDR3. Fields, in order: CDR3 protein, CDR3 DNA, clone size, J gene, V gene, D gene, CDR3 length. A D gene is named only where the DNA matches it firmly. Clone size is given for some rows only: seen once, a few or many times, or a class if the clone is expanded.

CDR3aa: CASSYYGLDQETQYF; CDR3nt: TGTGCCAGCAGTTATTACGGGTTAGACCAAGAGACCCAGTACTTC; abundance: NA; j_gene: TRBJ2-5; v_gene: TRBV6-5; d_gene: NA; len: 15
CDR3aa: CASSLGGPGHNYGYTF; CDR3nt: TGTGCCAGCAGCTTGGGGGGTCCGGGCCACAACTATGGCTACACCTTC; abundance: NA; j_gene: TRBJ1-2; v_gene: TRBV7-6; d_gene: NA; len: 16
CDR3aa: CASSSAYEQYF; CDR3nt: TGTGCCAGCAGCTCGGCGTACGAGCAGTACTTC; abundance: few; j_gene: TRBJ2-7; v_gene: TRBV5-8; d_gene: NA; len: 11
CDR3aa: CASSPWGSSYNEQFF; CDR3nt: TGTGCCAGCAGCCCCTGGGGCAGCTCCTACAATGAGCAGTTCTTC; abundance: NA; j_gene: TRBJ2-1; v_gene: TRBV11-2; d_gene: NA; len: 15
CDR3aa: CASSMGFGGNSPLHF; CDR3nt: TGTGCCAGTAGTATGGGGTTTGGGGGGAATTCACCCCTCCACTTT; abundance: NA; j_gene: TRBJ1-6; v_gene: TRBV19; d_gene: NA; len: 15
CDR3aa: CASSLSASGVGTQYF; CDR3nt: TGCGCCAGCAGCTTGTCGGCTAGCGGGGTCGGGACCCAGTACTTC; abundance: NA; j_gene: TRBJ2-5; v_gene: TRBV5-1; d_gene: TRBD2; len: 15
CDR3aa: CASSLTGDQPQHF; CDR3nt: TGTGCCAGCAGCTTAACGGGGGACCAGCCCCAGCATTTT; abundance: NA; j_gene: TRBJ1-5; v_gene: TRBV7-8; d_gene: NA; len: 13
CDR3aa: CANPATEETQYF; CDR3nt: TGTGCCAACCCGGCGACGGAAGAGACCCAGTACTTC; abundance: NA; j_gene: TRBJ2-5; v_gene: TRBV27; d_gene: NA; len: 12
CDR3aa: CASSYSQGSYEQYF; CDR3nt: TGTGCCAGCAGTTACTCTCAGGGTTCCTACGAGCAGTACTTC; abundance: NA; j_gene: TRBJ2-7; v_gene: TRBV6-5; d_gene: NA; len: 14
CDR3aa: CASSWDSNYGYTF; CDR3nt: TGTGCCAGCAGCTGGGACAGTAACTATGGCTACACCTTC; abundance: NA; j_gene: TRBJ1-2; v_gene: TRBV7-9; d_gene: TRBD1; len: 13
CDR3aa: CASSLEAGVNSPLHF; CDR3nt: TGCGCCAGCAGCTTGGAGGCAGGGGTTAATTCACCCCTCCACTTT; abundance: once; j_gene: TRBJ1-6; v_gene: TRBV5-1; d_gene: NA; len: 15
CDR3aa: CASSLVATSQETQYF; CDR3nt: TGTGCCAGCAGCTTGGTGGCAACCTCCCAAGAGACCCAGTACTTC; abundance: NA; j_gene: TRBJ2-5; v_gene: TRBV5-6; d_gene: NA; len: 15
CDR3aa: CASSYSGTGGVYEQYF; CDR3nt: TGTGCCAGCAGTTACTCAGGGACAGGGGGCGTCTACGAGCAGTACTTC; abundance: NA; j_gene: TRBJ2-7; v_gene: TRBV6-5; d_gene: TRBD1; len: 16
CDR3aa: CASSGRAGEVYEQYF; CDR3nt: TGCGCCAGCAGTGGACGGGCGGGAGAAGTATACGAGCAGTACTTC; abundance: NA; j_gene: TRBJ2-7; v_gene: TRBV10-1; d_gene: TRBD2; len: 15
CDR3aa: CATSGILRGYGYTF; CDR3nt: TGTGCCACCAGCGGAATCCTGAGGGGCTATGGCTACACCTTC; abundance: NA; j_gene: TRBJ1-2; v_gene: TRBV15; d_gene: NA; len: 14
CDR3aa: CSVVDGAGEAFF; CDR3nt: TGCAGCGTTGTGGACGGAGCCGGAGAAGCTTTCTTT; abundance: NA; j_gene: TRBJ1-1; v_gene: TRBV29-1; d_gene: NA; len: 12
CDR3aa: CASISAGEKLFF; CDR3nt: TGTGCCAGTATTTCGGCGGGGGAAAAACTGTTTTTT; abundance: NA; j_gene: TRBJ1-4; v_gene: TRBV19; d_gene: NA; len: 12
CDR3aa: CSVQSHNQPQHF; CDR3nt: TGCAGCGTCCAGAGTCATAATCAGCCCCAGCATTTT; abundance: NA; j_gene: TRBJ1-5; v_gene: TRBV29-1; d_gene: NA; len: 12
CDR3aa: CASSSAPGDTSYEQYF; CDR3nt: TGCGCCAGCAGCTCAGCCCCGGGGGATACCTCCTACGAGCAGTACTTC; abundance: NA; j_gene: TRBJ2-7; v_gene: TRBV5-1; d_gene: NA; len: 16
CDR3aa: CASSLVGGWSGYTF; CDR3nt: TGCGCCAGCAGCTTGGTAGGAGGGTGGAGTGGCTACACCTTC; abundance: NA; j_gene: TRBJ1-2; v_gene: TRBV5-1; d_gene: NA; len: 14
CDR3aa: CASSFRGSDGYTF; CDR3nt: TGTGCCAGCAGTTTCCGGGGGAGCGATGGCTACACCTTC; abundance: NA; j_gene: TRBJ1-2; v_gene: TRBV27; d_gene: NA; len: 13
CDR3aa: CASSELPPRPGANVLTF; CDR3nt: TGTGCCAGCAGTGAACTCCCCCCCCGGCCCGGGGCCAACGTCCTGACTTTC; abundance: NA; j_gene: TRBJ2-6; v_gene: TRBV6-1; d_gene: NA; len: 17
CDR3aa: CASSESRGATDTQYF; CDR3nt: TGCGCCAGCAGTGAGTCGAGGGGGGCGACAGATACGCAGTATTTT; abundance: NA; j_gene: TRBJ2-3; v_gene: TRBV10-1; d_gene: NA; len: 15
CDR3aa: CASGDSIAEKLFF; CDR3nt: TGTGCCAGCGGGGACAGTATTGCTGAAAAACTGTTTTTT; abundance: NA; j_gene: TRBJ1-4; v_gene: TRBV25-1; d_gene: TRBD1; len: 13
CDR3aa: CASNSGKGRTEAFF; CDR3nt: TGTGCCAGCAACTCCGGCAAGGGGAGGACTGAAGCTTTCTTT; abundance: NA; j_gene: TRBJ1-1; v_gene: TRBV5-4; d_gene: NA; len: 14
CDR3aa: CASNKGDRGEGYTF; CDR3nt: TGTGCCAGCAACAAGGGAGACAGGGGTGAGGGCTACACCTTC; abundance: NA; j_gene: TRBJ1-2; v_gene: TRBV5-6; d_gene: TRBD1; len: 14
CDR3aa: CASSLSGNLNTGELFF; CDR3nt: TGCGCCAGCAGCTTATCGGGGAATTTAAACACCGGGGAGCTGTTTTTT; abundance: NA; j_gene: TRBJ2-2; v_gene: TRBV5-1; d_gene: NA; len: 16
CDR3aa: CASSPSTGTTLYGYTF; CDR3nt: TGTGCCAGCAGCCCCTCTACAGGGACAACACTTTATGGCTACACCTTC; abundance: once; j_gene: TRBJ1-2; v_gene: TRBV5-5; d_gene: NA; len: 16
CDR3aa: CASGGGLYSNQPQHF; CDR3nt: TGTGCCAGCGGGGGGGGACTTTATAGCAATCAGCCCCAGCATTTT; abundance: NA; j_gene: TRBJ1-5; v_gene: TRBV2; d_gene: NA; len: 15
CDR3aa: CASTPGQQNTEAFF; CDR3nt: TGCGCCAGCACGCCGGGACAACAGAACACTGAAGCTTTCTTT; abundance: NA; j_gene: TRBJ1-1; v_gene: TRBV5-1; d_gene: NA; len: 14
CDR3aa: CATCPGEVATNEKLFF; CDR3nt: TGTGCCACTTGTCCGGGGGAAGTCGCAACTAATGAAAAACTGTTTTTT; abundance: NA; j_gene: TRBJ1-4; v_gene: TRBV10-3; d_gene: NA; len: 16
CDR3aa: CATRGLYGYTF; CDR3nt: TGTGCCACCAGGGGGCTCTATGGCTACACCTTC; abundance: few; j_gene: TRBJ1-2; v_gene: TRBV6-1; d_gene: TRBD1; len: 11
CDR3aa: CASSFGQGYEQYF; CDR3nt: TGTGCCAGCAGCTTCGGACAGGGATACGAGCAGTACTTC; abundance: NA; j_gene: TRBJ2-7; v_gene: TRBV7-8; d_gene: TRBD1; len: 13
CDR3aa: CASNDRGLNTEAFF; CDR3nt: TGTGCCAGCAACGACCGGGGCCTGAACACTGAAGCTTTCTTT; abundance: NA; j_gene: TRBJ1-1; v_gene: TRBV5-8; d_gene: NA; len: 14
CDR3aa: CASGAPARGNEKLFF; CDR3nt: TGTGCTAGTGGTGCCCCAGCTAGGGGTAATGAAAAACTGTTTTTT; abundance: NA; j_gene: TRBJ1-4; v_gene: TRBV12-5; d_gene: NA; len: 15
CDR3aa: CASSPAAGSTPEQYF; CDR3nt: TGTGCCAGCAGCCCAGCCGCGGGGTCGACTCCCGAGCAGTACTTC; abundance: NA; j_gene: TRBJ2-7; v_gene: TRBV7-2; d_gene: NA; len: 15
CDR3aa: CASTRSRGEKLFF; CDR3nt: TGTGCCAGCACCAGATCTAGGGGAGAAAAACTGTTTTTT; abundance: NA; j_gene: TRBJ1-4; v_gene: TRBV6-1; d_gene: NA; len: 13
CDR3aa: CASSEYGLRGGLNEQFF; CDR3nt: TGTGCCAGCAGTGAATATGGGTTGCGGGGGGGCCTCAATGAGCAGTTCTTC; abundance: NA; j_gene: TRBJ2-1; v_gene: TRBV25-1; d_gene: TRBD2; len: 17
CDR3aa: CSVEDVGAEAFF; CDR3nt: TGCAGCGTTGAAGACGTGGGGGCTGAAGCTTTCTTT; abundance: NA; j_gene: TRBJ1-1; v_gene: TRBV29-1; d_gene: NA; len: 12
CDR3aa: CASSQDPGLNTEAFF; CDR3nt: TGCGCCAGCAGCCAAGATCCGGGACTGAACACTGAAGCTTTCTTT; abundance: NA; j_gene: TRBJ1-1; v_gene: TRBV4-1; d_gene: NA; len: 15
CDR3aa: CASSQYGTGGRQPQHF; CDR3nt: TGCGCCAGCAGCCAATACGGAACAGGGGGCAGACAGCCCCAGCATTTT; abundance: NA; j_gene: TRBJ1-5; v_gene: TRBV4-1; d_gene: TRBD1; len: 16
CDR3aa: CASSWGQGGDAGELFF; CDR3nt: TGTGCCAGTAGTTGGGGGCAGGGGGGCGATGCCGGGGAGCTGTTTTTT; abundance: NA; j_gene: TRBJ2-2; v_gene: TRBV19; d_gene: NA; len: 16
CDR3aa: CASSSEGRDGYTF; CDR3nt: TGCGCCAGCAGCTCCGAGGGTAGGGATGGCTACACCTTC; abundance: NA; j_gene: TRBJ1-2; v_gene: TRBV5-1; d_gene: NA; len: 13
CDR3aa: CASSAGGRLNTEAFF; CDR3nt: TGTGCCAGCAGCGCCGGGGGGCGATTGAACACTGAAGCTTTCTTT; abundance: NA; j_gene: TRBJ1-1; v_gene: TRBV7-3; d_gene: NA; len: 15
CDR3aa: CASSLTGSGGELFF; CDR3nt: TGCGCCAGCAGCTTGACAGGGTCGGGCGGGGAGCTGTTTTTT; abundance: NA; j_gene: TRBJ2-2; v_gene: TRBV5-1; d_gene: NA; len: 14
CDR3aa: CASSLVSTNEQFF; CDR3nt: TGCGCCAGCAGCTTGGTGTCAACAAATGAGCAGTTCTTC; abundance: NA; j_gene: TRBJ2-1; v_gene: TRBV5-1; d_gene: NA; len: 13
CDR3aa: CACRRDPGQGAQPQHF; CDR3nt: TGTGCCTGCCGCAGGGATCCGGGACAGGGGGCGCAGCCCCAGCATTTT; abundance: NA; j_gene: TRBJ1-5; v_gene: TRBV19; d_gene: TRBD1; len: 16
CDR3aa: CATLWGGTNTEAFF; CDR3nt: TGTGCCACCCTGTGGGGGGGAACGAACACTGAAGCTTTCTTT; abundance: NA; j_gene: TRBJ1-1; v_gene: TRBV6-6; d_gene: NA; len: 14
CDR3aa: CARRGGGYSGNTIYF; CDR3nt: TGTGCCCGCAGGGGAGGGGGGTATTCTGGAAACACCATATATTTT; abundance: NA; j_gene: TRBJ1-3; v_gene: TRBV9; d_gene: NA; len: 15
CDR3aa: CASSRDRDGGYTF; CDR3nt: TGTGCCAGCAGCCGAGACAGGGATGGTGGCTACACCTTC; abundance: NA; j_gene: TRBJ1-2; v_gene: TRBV7-9; d_gene: TRBD1; len: 13
CDR3aa: CASTESSYNEQFF; CDR3nt: TGTGCCAGTACAGAGAGCTCCTACAATGAGCAGTTCTTC; abundance: NA; j_gene: TRBJ2-1; v_gene: TRBV6-5; d_gene: NA; len: 13
CDR3aa: CASSYASYNEQFF; CDR3nt: TGTGCCAGCAGTTATGCCAGCTACAATGAGCAGTTCTTC; abundance: NA; j_gene: TRBJ2-1; v_gene: TRBV6-5; d_gene: NA; len: 13
CDR3aa: CSARGLMNTEAFF; CDR3nt: TGCAGCGCGAGGGGGCTTATGAACACTGAAGCTTTCTTT; abundance: NA; j_gene: TRBJ1-1; v_gene: TRBV29-1; d_gene: TRBD1; len: 13
CDR3aa: CASSVGSGTGGNEQFF; CDR3nt: TGTGCCAGCAGCGTAGGTTCCGGGACAGGGGGGAATGAGCAGTTCTTC; abundance: NA; j_gene: TRBJ2-1; v_gene: TRBV9; d_gene: TRBD1; len: 16
CDR3aa: CASSLGGRTYEQYF; CDR3nt: TGTGCCAGCAGCCTGGGGGGCAGGACCTACGAGCAGTACTTC; abundance: few; j_gene: TRBJ2-7; v_gene: TRBV11-3; d_gene: NA; len: 14